One and the same sample provided the 27 T cell receptor beta chains below, sequenced in a study of blood T cell repertoires in COVID-19. Only in-frame clones appear in the TCRdb table, and some are missing; sequencing was by immunoSEQ multiplex PCR. The profile shows some 70,000 clones, approximately 90% of them singletons. The sample taken for sequencing was peripheral blood. The receptors stem from a woman aged 80 or over with active COVID-19.

The V gene is TRBV24-1, the J gene TRBJ2-3; 11 nucleotides align to TRBD1. This CDR3 has 16 residues. CDR1 is KGHDR and CDR2 is SFDVKD in the germline V gene. With V trimmed by 4 bases and J by 5 bases, 7 bases remained unmatched. Here the CDR3 DNA reads TGTGCCACCAGTGACCGTGGACAGGGGGCGGGAGATACGCAGTATTTT. Translation gives CATSDRGQGAGDTQYF.

V gene TRBV28 combines with J gene TRBJ2-3; TRBD1 agrees at 11 bases. The CDR3 is made up of 14 amino acids. V gave up 6 bases and J gave up 6 bases; unmatched junction bases: 5. Germline V CDR1 and CDR2: MDHEN, SYDVKM. In nucleotides, the CDR3 is TGTGCCAGCAGGGACAGGGGGCGTTGGGATACGCAGTATTTT. It encodes CASRDRGRWDTQYF.

This clone appeared once. V gene TRBV7-6 combines with J gene TRBJ2-2; 9 nucleotides line up with TRBD2. This CDR3 is 17 amino acids long. Germline CDR1 and CDR2: SGHVS and FNYEAQ. V trimming: 4 bases; J trimming: 5 bases; junction bases outside the gene matches: 11. Here the CDR3 DNA reads TGTGCCAGCAGCTCGGGTCCGGCGGGAGGGCGTACCGGGGAGCTGTTTTTT. Protein sequence: CASSSGPAGGRTGELFF.

This clone was found once. V is TRBV6-2 or TRBV6-3 and J is TRBJ2-5; 12 bases are a match to TRBD2. Germline values: CDR1 MNHEY, CDR2 SVGEGT. J gave up 5 bases and V 5 bases, and 6 bases lay outside the gene matches. The length of the CDR3 is 15 residues. The CDR3 protein is CASSPRLAGAETQYF. The CDR3 nucleotides read TGTGCCAGCAGTCCCCGACTAGCGGGAGCGGAGACCCAGTACTTC.

The chain links TRBV19 to TRBJ1-2; TRBD1 aligns across 8 bases. Germline V gene sequence: CDR1 LNHDA, CDR2 SQIVND (reference sequence). Trimming at V came to 6 bases and at J to 8 bases, leaving 8 bases not matched to a gene. The CDR3 covers 13 residues. In nucleotides, the CDR3 is TGTGCCAGTAGATGGGGACAGGCCGGGGGCTACACCTTC. This gives the protein CASRWGQAGGYTF.

The genes are TRBV5-4 and TRBJ2-1; 12 bases align to TRBD2. CDR3 length: 16 amino acids. Unmatched junction bases numbered 11, after V lost 6 bases and J lost 7 bases. Looked up from germline, CDR1 is SGHNT and CDR2 is YYREEE (reference sequence). The CDR3 sequence is CASIRGGLAGGNEQFF. In nucleotides, the CDR3 is TGTGCCAGCATCCGGGGCGGGCTAGCGGGAGGGAATGAGCAGTTCTTC.

V and J are TRBV29-1 and TRBJ2-1; 7 bases are shared with TRBD1. Looked up from germline, CDR1 is SQVTM and CDR2 is ANQGSEA. The CDR3 extends over 11 amino acids. Trimming at V came to 7 bases and at J to 6 bases, leaving 3 bases not matched to a gene. This CDR3 reads CSARGPNEQFF. CDR3 DNA: TGCAGCGCTAGGGGGCCCAATGAGCAGTTCTTC.

The CDR3, as DNA: TGTGCCAGCAGTCTAGGGACTAGCGGGAGACTCTCCTACAATGAGCAGTTCTTC. Translated, it gives CASSLGTSGRLSYNEQFF. This rearrangement joins TRBV6-2 or TRBV6-3 to TRBJ2-1, with 14 nucleotides matching TRBD2. The CDR3 is 18 residues long. In germline, CDR1 is MNHEY, CDR2 SVGEGT. V lost 5 bases to trimming and J lost 0 bases; unmatched junction nucleotides: 6.

V and J are TRBV9 and TRBJ2-3; TRBD2 matches 8 bases. CDR3 length: 14 residues. With 4 bases clipped from V and 5 bases from J, the junction kept 6 bases outside the gene matches. Germline CDR1 reads SGDLS; CDR2 reads YYNGEE. CDR3 DNA sequence: TGTGCCAGCAGCTTTACGGGGGGGCGAGATACGCAGTATTTT. This codes for CASSFTGGRDTQYF.

The V call is TRBV6-6, the J call TRBJ1-1; tentatively, D is TRBD1 (6 bases). Trimming removed 1 base at V and 3 bases at J, with 12 bases between. The CDR3 loop spans 15 amino acids. Looked up from germline, CDR1 is MNHNY and CDR2 is SVGAGI (reference sequence). The chain's CDR3 is CASSYYGDTHTEAFF. The CDR3 DNA reads as TGTGCCAGCAGTTACTACGGGGACACCCACACTGAAGCTTTCTTT.

This sequence joins TRBV5-1 and TRBJ1-1, with TRBD1 identical over 9 bases. The junction had 9 bases not matched to a gene; V was cut back by 4 bases and J by 11 bases. The CDR3 covers 13 residues. Germline CDR1 and CDR2: SGHRS and YFSETQ. This CDR3 is CASSMIQGAAAFF. CDR3 coding DNA: TGCGCCAGCAGCATGATACAGGGGGCCGCGGCTTTCTTT.

The chain couples TRBV4-1 to TRBJ2-7; 9 bases agree with TRBD2. The CDR3 runs to 18 residues. Germline CDR1 MGHRA, CDR2 YSYEKL. V lost 0 bases, J lost 2 bases, and 11 bases stayed unmatched. CDR3 amino acids: CASSQDVPSGTTPYEQYF. The CDR3 DNA follows: TGCGCCAGCAGCCAAGATGTTCCTAGCGGGACCACCCCCTACGAGCAGTACTTC.

The chain recombines TRBV5-4 with TRBJ2-5, with D uncertain. Trimming removed 1 base at V and 1 base at J, with 5 bases between. Germline values: CDR1 SGHNT, CDR2 YYREEE (reference sequence). CDR3 size: 13 residues. The CDR3: CASSLPLQETQYF. The CDR3 bases are TGTGCCAGCAGCTTGCCACTCCAAGAGACCCAGTACTTC.

The V gene is TRBV5-1, the J gene TRBJ2-7; the match to TRBD1 covers 11 bases. Germline lookup yields CDR1 SGHRS and CDR2 YFSETQ. V lost 5 bases, J lost 6 bases, and 7 bases stayed unmatched. CDR3 length: 14 amino acids. CDR3 sequence reads: CASRWGQGVIEQYF. The CDR3 nucleotides are TGCGCCAGCAGATGGGGACAGGGGGTGATCGAGCAGTACTTC. Filled out from reference TRBV5-1 and TRBJ2-7, the complete variable domain reads KAGVTQTPRYLIKTRGQQVTLSCSPISGHRSVSWYQQTPGQGLQFLFEYFSETQRNKGNFPGRFSGRQFSNSRSEMNVSTLELGDSALYLCASRWGQGVIEQYFGPGTRLTVT.

The genes are TRBV24-1 and TRBJ2-3; D may be TRBD2 (6 bases). The germline CDR1 and CDR2 sequences are KGHDR and SFDVKD. Between the trimmed V and J ends, which lost 3 bases and 0 bases, there was a span of 15 bases. The CDR3 extends over 17 amino acids. CDR3 sequence: CATSDEGLPVSTDTQYF. CDR3 nucleotides: TGTGCCACCAGTGATGAGGGACTTCCAGTGAGCACAGATACGCAGTATTTT.

V usage is TRBV5-1 and J usage is TRBJ2-3; D might be TRBD1 (6 bases). This CDR3 has 14 residues. V lost 5 bases and J 0 bases, leaving 10 bases between the germline ends. CDR1 and CDR2 (germline): SGHRS, YFSETQ. In nucleotides, the CDR3 is TGCGCCAGCAGTCGGGACACTAGCACAGATACGCAGTATTTT. It codes for CASSRDTSTDTQYF. Supplemented by reference TRBV5-1 and TRBJ2-3, the full variable domain reads KAGVTQTPRYLIKTRGQQVTLSCSPISGHRSVSWYQQTPGQGLQFLFEYFSETQRNKGNFPGRFSGRQFSNSRSEMNVSTLELGDSALYLCASSRDTSTDTQYFGPGTRLTVL.

The genes are TRBV28 and TRBJ2-1; D not resolved. The CDR3 extends over 12 amino acids. Germline V gene data show CDR1 as MDHEN and CDR2 as SYDVKM. The V end lost 2 bases, the J end lost 7 bases, and 6 bases lay between the germline ends. The CDR3: CASSLLTNEQFF. The DNA for the CDR3 is TGTGCCAGCAGTTTACTCACAAATGAGCAGTTCTTC.

J is TRBJ2-4 and V is TRBV15; 7 bases fit TRBD1. J was trimmed by 0 bases and V by 0 bases; bases with no gene match: 14. In germline, CDR1 is LNHNV, CDR2 YYDKDF (reference sequence). The CDR3 consists of 20 residues. CDR3 DNA: TGTGCCACCAGCAGAGATAGTCGGACAGGTCAACTACTAGCCAAAAACATTCAGTACTTC. Its translation: CATSRDSRTGQLLAKNIQYF.

The chain's CDR3 is CASRKRTAMNTEAFF. The DNA of the CDR3 is TGTGCCAGCAGGAAACGGACAGCCATGAACACTGAAGCTTTCTTT. This chain joins TRBV28 and TRBJ1-1, with D tentatively TRBD1 (6 bases). The germline V and J ends were trimmed by 6 bases and 0 bases, with 14 bases remaining between them. CDR3 length: 15 amino acids. Germline loops: CDR1 MDHEN, CDR2 SYDVKM.

The chain links TRBV7-6 to TRBJ2-7; possibly TRBD1 for D (5 bases). Trimming left V 5 bases short and J 5 bases short, with 13 bases between. Germline-derived CDR1 and CDR2 are SGHVS and FNYEAQ. CDR3 length equals 13 residues. The CDR3 nucleotides are TGTGCCAGCAGCCGGTCTCAGGGCCACGAGCAGTACTTC. Amino acids: CASSRSQGHEQYF.

The count of this clone is one. The J gene is TRBJ2-7, the V gene TRBV6-5; no clear D gene. Germline CDR1 and CDR2: MNHEY and SVGAGI. The CDR3 runs 11 residues. The V end lost 5 bases, the J end lost 9 bases, and 11 bases lay between the germline ends. CDR3 in amino acids: CASSLEAGQYF. DNA for the CDR3: TGTGCCAGCAGTCTTGAAGCCGGGCAGTACTTC.

The gene calls are TRBV10-3 and TRBJ2-2; 8 nucleotides agree with TRBD1. With 4 bases clipped from V and 3 bases from J, the junction kept 7 bases outside the gene matches. Germline V gene data show CDR1 as ENHRY and CDR2 as SYGVKD. The CDR3 has 16 residues. The CDR3 loop is CAISADRGAYTGELFF. In nucleotides, the CDR3 is TGTGCCATCAGTGCCGACAGGGGAGCCTACACCGGGGAGCTGTTTTTT.

This chain's CDR3 is CASSSGGSGIIDEQFF. In DNA form, the CDR3 reads TGTGCCAGCAGCTCCGGTGGAAGCGGGATCATCGATGAGCAGTTCTTC. The chain recombines TRBV7-3 with TRBJ2-1; 7 bases map to TRBD2. The CDR3 length is 16 residues. The junction had 14 bases not matched to a gene; V was cut back by 4 bases and J by 8 bases. CDR1 and CDR2 from the germline V gene are SGHTA and FQGTGA.

This clone came up once. The CDR3 protein is CASSFPGTGGGGEQFF. The CDR3 DNA follows: TGTGCCAGCAGCTTCCCCGGGACAGGGGGCGGAGGTGAGCAGTTCTTC. The chain carries TRBV7-8 and TRBJ2-1; 12 positions agree with TRBD1. V trimming: 3 bases; J trimming: 9 bases; junction bases outside the gene matches: 9. The length of the CDR3 is 16 residues. From germline, CDR1 is SGHVS and CDR2 FQNEAQ. The full variable domain, rest sourced from reference TRBV7-8 and TRBJ2-1, is GAGVSQSPRYKVAKRGQDVALRCDPISGHVSLFWYQQALGQGPEFLTYFQNEAQLDKSGLPSDRFFAERPEGSVSTLKIQRTQQEDSAVYLCASSFPGTGGGGEQFFGPGTRLTVL.

The genes are TRBV5-4 and TRBJ2-7, with 13 bases identical to TRBD2. The CDR3 loop spans 16 amino acids. V lost 4 bases, J lost 0 bases, and 4 bases stayed unmatched. Germline V gene lookup returns CDR1 SGHNT and CDR2 YYREEE (reference sequence). The CDR3 sequence is CASSPRTSGSSYEQYF. The CDR3 nucleotides read TGTGCCAGCAGCCCACGGACTAGCGGGAGCTCCTACGAGCAGTACTTC.

The chain employs TRBV18 and TRBJ2-7, with a possible D match to TRBD1 (5 bases). Germline loops: CDR1 KGHSH, CDR2 LQKENI. The germline V and J ends were trimmed by 6 bases and 3 bases, with 12 bases remaining between them. The CDR3 spans 13 residues. The CDR3 sequence: CASSGGQYYEQYF. CDR3 sequence (DNA): TGTGCCAGCTCCGGTGGACAATACTACGAGCAGTACTTC. The entire variable domain, with the rest obtained from reference TRBV18 and TRBJ2-7, is as follows: NAGVMQNPRHLVRRRGQEARLRCSPMKGHSHVYWYRQLPEEGLKFMVYLQKENIIDESGMPKERFSAEFPKEGPSILRIQQVVRGDSAAYFCASSGGQYYEQYFGPGTRLTVT.

V is TRBV10-3 and J is TRBJ1-1, with 12 bases matching TRBD1. The germline V gene encodes CDR1 ENHRY and CDR2 SYGVKD. The CDR3 is made up of 17 amino acids. V lost 6 bases to trimming and J lost 4 bases; unmatched junction nucleotides: 12. The CDR3 nucleotides read TGTGCCATCAGCCCCTGGGGGACAGGGGGCATCCTCACTGAAGCTTTCTTT. Translation gives CAISPWGTGGILTEAFF.